This TCR beta chain was captured by sequencing in a study of blood T cell repertoires in COVID-19. Study background: T cells, B-cell-depleted T cells, or PBMCs supplied cDNA or gDNA.

V was shortened by 2 bases and J by 2 bases, with 16 bases between the two germline ends. This CDR3 has 16 amino acids. Per germline, CDR1 KGHSH and CDR2 LQKENI. In terms of age and location, participants ranged from roughly 18 to 95 years and lived in approximately 26 US areas. Clones were sequenced by immunoSEQ multiplex PCR, and TCRdb holds only the in-frame ones, with some missing. The repertoire holds 150,000 to 200,000 clones, with approximately 82% as singletons. This receptor was obtained from a woman in her 50s who had recovered from COVID-19. This chain joins TRBV18 and TRBJ2-7, with a possible D match to TRBD2 (6 bases). The sample taken for sequencing was PBMCs or T cells enriched from blood (not recorded which). CDR3 sequence reads: CASSPLSGAATYEQYF. The CDR3 DNA reads TGTGCCAGCTCACCATTGTCGGGAGCCGCTACCTACGAGCAGTACTTC.